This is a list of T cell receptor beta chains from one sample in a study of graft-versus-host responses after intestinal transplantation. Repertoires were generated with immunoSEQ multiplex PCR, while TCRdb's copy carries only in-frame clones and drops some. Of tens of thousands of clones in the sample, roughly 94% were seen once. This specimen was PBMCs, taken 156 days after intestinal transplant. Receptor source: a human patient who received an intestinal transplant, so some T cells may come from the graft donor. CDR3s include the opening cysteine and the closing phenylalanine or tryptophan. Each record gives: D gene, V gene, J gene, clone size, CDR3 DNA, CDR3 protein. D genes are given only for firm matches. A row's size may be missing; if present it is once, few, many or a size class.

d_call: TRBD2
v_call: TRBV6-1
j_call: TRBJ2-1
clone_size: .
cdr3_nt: TGTGCCAGCAGTGAGGTAGCGGGAGACTACAATGAGCAGTTCTTC
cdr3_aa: CASSEVAGDYNEQFF

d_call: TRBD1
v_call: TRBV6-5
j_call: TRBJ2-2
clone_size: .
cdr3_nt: TGTGCCAGCAGTTATCTGGGACAGGCCCTTCAAGGGGAGCTGTTTTTT
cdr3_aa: CASSYLGQALQGELFF

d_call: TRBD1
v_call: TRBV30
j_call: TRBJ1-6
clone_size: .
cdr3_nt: TGTGCCTGGAGAGGACAGGTTTACTCCTATAATTCACCCCTCCACTTT
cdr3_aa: CAWRGQVYSYNSPLHF

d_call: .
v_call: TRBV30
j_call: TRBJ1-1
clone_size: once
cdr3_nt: TGTGCCTGGAGAGCCCCCGCGGGCCGAGAAGCTTTCTTT
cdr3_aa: CAWRAPAGREAFF

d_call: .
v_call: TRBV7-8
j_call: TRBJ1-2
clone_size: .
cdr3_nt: TGTGCCAGCAGCGATAGGGGGACTAACTATGGCTACACCTTC
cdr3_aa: CASSDRGTNYGYTF

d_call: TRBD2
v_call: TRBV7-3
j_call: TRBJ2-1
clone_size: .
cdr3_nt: TGTGCCAGCAGCCAGGGTACGGTAGCGGGGCACTACAATGAGCAGTTCTTC
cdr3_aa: CASSQGTVAGHYNEQFF

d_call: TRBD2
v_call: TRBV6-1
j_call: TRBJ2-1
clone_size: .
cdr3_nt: TGTGCCAGCAGTGAGGATAGCGGGAGCACCAATGAGCGGTTCTTC
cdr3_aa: CASSEDSGSTNERFF

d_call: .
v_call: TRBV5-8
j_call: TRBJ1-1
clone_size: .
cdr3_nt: TGTGCCAGCAGCTGGACGGAGATGAACACTGAAGCTTTCTTT
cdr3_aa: CASSWTEMNTEAFF

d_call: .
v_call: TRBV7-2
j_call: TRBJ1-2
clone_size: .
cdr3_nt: TGTGCCAGCAGCTTAGGACAGAACTACTATGGCTACACCTTC
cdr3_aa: CASSLGQNYYGYTF

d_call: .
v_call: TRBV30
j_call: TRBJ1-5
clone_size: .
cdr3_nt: TGTGCCTGGGTTAAGAGACCCGGTAGGCAGCCCCAGCATTTT
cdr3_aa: CAWVKRPGRQPQHF

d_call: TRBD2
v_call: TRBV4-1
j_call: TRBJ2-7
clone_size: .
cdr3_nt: TGCGCCAGCAGCCAAGATATGTCTAGCGGGAGGGCGATAGCCTACGAGCAGTACTTC
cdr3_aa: CASSQDMSSGRAIAYEQYF

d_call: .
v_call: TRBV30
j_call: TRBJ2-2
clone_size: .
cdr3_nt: TGTGCCTGGAGTGTAAACCTCTTCGGGGAGCTGTTTTTT
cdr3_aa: CAWSVNLFGELFF

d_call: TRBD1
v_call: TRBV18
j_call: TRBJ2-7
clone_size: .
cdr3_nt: TGTGCCAGCTCAGGGACAGGGGGCTACGAGCAGTACTTC
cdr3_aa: CASSGTGGYEQYF

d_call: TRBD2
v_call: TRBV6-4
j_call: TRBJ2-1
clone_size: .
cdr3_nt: TGTGCCAGCAGTGACGGGACTACCTCCTACAATGAGCAGTTCTTC
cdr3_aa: CASSDGTTSYNEQFF

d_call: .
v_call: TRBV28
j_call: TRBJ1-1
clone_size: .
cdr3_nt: TGTGCCAGCAGTCCCGACGGGTACCTAAACACTGAAGCTTTCTTT
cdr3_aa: CASSPDGYLNTEAFF

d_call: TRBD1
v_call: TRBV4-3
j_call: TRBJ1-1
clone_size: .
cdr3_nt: TGCGCCAGCAGTCGATTAACAGGGGTCACTGAAGCTTTCTTT
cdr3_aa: CASSRLTGVTEAFF

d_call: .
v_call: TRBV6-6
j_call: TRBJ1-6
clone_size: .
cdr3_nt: TGTGCCAGCAGTTACGAGGGGTCGATTAATTCACCCCTCCACTTT
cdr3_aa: CASSYEGSINSPLHF

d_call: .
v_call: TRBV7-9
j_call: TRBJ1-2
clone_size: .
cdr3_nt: TGTGCCACCACCGGACCGAATGGCTATGGCTACACCTTC
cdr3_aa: CATTGPNGYGYTF

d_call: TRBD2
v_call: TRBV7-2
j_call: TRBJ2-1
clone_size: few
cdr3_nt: TGTGCCAGCAGCTTAGCGCGGGGGAATGAGCAGTTCTTC
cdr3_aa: CASSLARGNEQFF

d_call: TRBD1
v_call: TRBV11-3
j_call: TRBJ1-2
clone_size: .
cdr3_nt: TGTGCCAGCAGCCCGTCCCGGGACAGGAGGAGGCCCTATGGCTACACCTTC
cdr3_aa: CASSPSRDRRRPYGYTF

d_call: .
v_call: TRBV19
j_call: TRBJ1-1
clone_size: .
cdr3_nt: TGTGCCAGTAGTATACAAACAGGGAGTGAAGCTTTCTTT
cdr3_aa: CASSIQTGSEAFF

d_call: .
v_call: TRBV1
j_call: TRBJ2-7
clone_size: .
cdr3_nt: TGCACCAGCAGCTTCAGCGGTTGGGGACAGACCTACGAGCAGTACTTC
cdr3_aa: CTSSFSGWGQTYEQYF

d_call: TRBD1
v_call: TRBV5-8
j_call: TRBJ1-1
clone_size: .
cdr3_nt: TGTGCCAGCAGCTTGGCCCGACAGGGGGCCACTGAAGCTTTCTTT
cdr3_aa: CASSLARQGATEAFF

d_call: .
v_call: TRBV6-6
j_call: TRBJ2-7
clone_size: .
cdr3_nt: TGTGCCAGCTATGGGTCCGCCTACGAGCAGTACTTC
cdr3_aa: CASYGSAYEQYF

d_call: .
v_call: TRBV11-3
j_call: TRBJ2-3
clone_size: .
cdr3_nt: TGTGCCAGCAGCCTCTATCCCGGGGGTACGCAGTATTTT
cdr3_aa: CASSLYPGGTQYF

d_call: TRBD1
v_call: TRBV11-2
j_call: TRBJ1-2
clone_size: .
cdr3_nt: TGTGCCAGCAGCCCGGAACTCGGGACAGGGGCCTTAGGGGGGAATGGCTACACCTTC
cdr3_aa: CASSPELGTGALGGNGYTF

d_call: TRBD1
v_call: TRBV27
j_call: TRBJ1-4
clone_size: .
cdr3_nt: TGTGCCAGCAGAGGTGGGACAGCAACTAATGAAAAACTGTTTTTT
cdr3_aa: CASRGGTATNEKLFF

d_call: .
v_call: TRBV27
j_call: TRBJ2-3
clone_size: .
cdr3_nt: TGTGCCAGCAGTTTACGGGCAGATACGCAGTATTTT
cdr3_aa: CASSLRADTQYF

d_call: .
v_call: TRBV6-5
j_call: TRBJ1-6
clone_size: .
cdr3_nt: TGTGCCAGCAGCATCGACAGGAGGGATTCACCCCTCCACTTT
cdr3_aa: CASSIDRRDSPLHF

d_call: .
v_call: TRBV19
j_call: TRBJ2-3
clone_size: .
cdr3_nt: TGTGCCAGTTCTGGACTGAACACAGATACGCAGTATTTT
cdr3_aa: CASSGLNTDTQYF

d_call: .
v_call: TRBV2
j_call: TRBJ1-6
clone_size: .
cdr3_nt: TGTGCCAGCAGAACTCGAGGGCCACGGGGGCTCCACTTT
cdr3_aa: CASRTRGPRGLHF

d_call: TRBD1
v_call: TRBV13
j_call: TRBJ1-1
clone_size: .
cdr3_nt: TGTGCCAGCAGCTTATTGGAGACAGGGTCTTTCTTT
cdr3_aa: CASSLLETGSFF

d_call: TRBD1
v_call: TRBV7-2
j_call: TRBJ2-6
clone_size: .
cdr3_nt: TGTGCCAGCAGCATACCGGGACAGCTCTCTGGGGCCAACGTCCTGACTTTC
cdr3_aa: CASSIPGQLSGANVLTF

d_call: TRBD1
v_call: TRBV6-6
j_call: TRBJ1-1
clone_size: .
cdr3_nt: TGTGCCAGCCGGGACAGGGGTGAAGCTTTCTTT
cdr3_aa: CASRDRGEAFF

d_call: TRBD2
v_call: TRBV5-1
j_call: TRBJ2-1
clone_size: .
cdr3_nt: TGCGCCAGCAGCTTGGCTAGCGGGAACAATGAGCAGTTCTTC
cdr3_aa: CASSLASGNNEQFF

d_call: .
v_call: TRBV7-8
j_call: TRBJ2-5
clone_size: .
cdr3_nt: TGTGCCAGCACCCCCCTAGTGAGGGCGGAAGAGACCCAGTACTTC
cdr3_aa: CASTPLVRAEETQYF

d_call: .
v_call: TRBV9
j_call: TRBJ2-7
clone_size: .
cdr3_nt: TGTGCCAGCAGCCCGGACCACAGGTCCTACGAGCAGTACTTC
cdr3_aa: CASSPDHRSYEQYF

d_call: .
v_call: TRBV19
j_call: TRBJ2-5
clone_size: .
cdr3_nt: TGTGCCAGTAGTATACCGGGATCCGATGCCCTATACCAAGAGACCCAGTACTTC
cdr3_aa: CASSIPGSDALYQETQYF

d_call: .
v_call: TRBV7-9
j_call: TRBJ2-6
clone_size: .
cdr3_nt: TGTGCCAGCAGCTCCCCTGGGGCTGGGGCCAACGTCCTGACTTTC
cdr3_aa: CASSSPGAGANVLTF

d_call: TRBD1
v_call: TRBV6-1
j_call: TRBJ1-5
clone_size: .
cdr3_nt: TGTGCCAGCAAGACAGGGGAGAATCAGCCCCAGCATTTT
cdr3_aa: CASKTGENQPQHF

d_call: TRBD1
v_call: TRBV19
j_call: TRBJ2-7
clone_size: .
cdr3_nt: TGTGCCAGTAGTTCATTTACAGGGGTCGAGCAGTACTTC
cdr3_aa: CASSSFTGVEQYF

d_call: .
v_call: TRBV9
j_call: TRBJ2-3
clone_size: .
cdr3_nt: TGTGCCAGCAGCCAAAGACACGGACCGGCCGATACGCAGTATTTT
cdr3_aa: CASSQRHGPADTQYF

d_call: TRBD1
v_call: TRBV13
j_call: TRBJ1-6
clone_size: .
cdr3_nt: TGTGCCAGCAGCTTCGGGGCAGGGGGGTATTCACCCCTCCACTTT
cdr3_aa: CASSFGAGGYSPLHF

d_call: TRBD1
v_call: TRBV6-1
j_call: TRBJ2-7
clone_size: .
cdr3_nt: TGTGCCAGCAGTGGAGGACAGGGTGGCGACGAGCAGTACTTC
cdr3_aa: CASSGGQGGDEQYF

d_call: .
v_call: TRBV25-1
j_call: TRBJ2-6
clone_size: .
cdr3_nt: TGTGCCAGCTCAGGCCCTTTAGGGGCCAACGTCCTGACTTTC
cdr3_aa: CASSGPLGANVLTF

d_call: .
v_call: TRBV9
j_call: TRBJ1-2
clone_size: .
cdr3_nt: TGTGCCAGCAACCATCCCTCGTGGGGCAGGGGAAACTATGGCTACACCTTC
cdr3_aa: CASNHPSWGRGNYGYTF

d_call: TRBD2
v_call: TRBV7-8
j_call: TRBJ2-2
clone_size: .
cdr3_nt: TGTGCCAGCAGCGCATCTAGCGGGGGGTACACCGGGGAGCTGTTTTTT
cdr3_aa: CASSASSGGYTGELFF

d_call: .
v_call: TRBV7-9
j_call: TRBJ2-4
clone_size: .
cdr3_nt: TGTGCCAGCAGTTCCGGACAGCTAGCCAAAAACATTCAGTACTTC
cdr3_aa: CASSSGQLAKNIQYF

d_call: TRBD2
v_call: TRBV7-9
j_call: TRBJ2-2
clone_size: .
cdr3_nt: TGTGCCAGCAGCAGCGGGACTAGCGACAACACCGGGGAGCTGTTTTTT
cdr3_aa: CASSSGTSDNTGELFF

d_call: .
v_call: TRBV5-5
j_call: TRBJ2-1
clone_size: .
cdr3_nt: TGTGCCAGCAGCTTCTACCGGGACCCAGCGAATGAGCAGTTCTTC
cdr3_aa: CASSFYRDPANEQFF

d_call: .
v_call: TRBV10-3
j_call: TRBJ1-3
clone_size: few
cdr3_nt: TGTGCCATCAGTGAGTCATGGGGCTCTGGAAACACCATATATTTT
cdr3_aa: CAISESWGSGNTIYF

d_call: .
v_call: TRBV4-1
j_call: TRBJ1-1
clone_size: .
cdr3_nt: TGCGCCAGCAGCCAGGCCCCCGGGACAACTGAAGCTTTCTTT
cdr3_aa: CASSQAPGTTEAFF

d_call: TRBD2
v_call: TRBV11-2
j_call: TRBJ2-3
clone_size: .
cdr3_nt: TGTGCCAGCAGCTTAGTGGCGGGAGGGCCCACAGATACGCAGTATTTT
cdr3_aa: CASSLVAGGPTDTQYF

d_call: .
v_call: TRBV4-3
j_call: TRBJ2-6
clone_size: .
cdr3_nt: TGCGCCAGCAGCCCACGTTTTCTTTTGGGCCTCTCTGGGGCCAACGTCCTGACTTTC
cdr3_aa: CASSPRFLLGLSGANVLTF